The T cell receptor (beta chain) described here comes from a study of cytomegalovirus exposure and HLA in healthy donors. The overall study: In a later analysis, the 130 or so validation repertoires were reported to have used the same platform as the roughly 670 first-cohort repertoires.

Generated by immunoSEQ multiplex PCR, the TCRdb table keeps only in-frame clones and is missing some. The table shows approximately 190,000 clones, with 80% to 90% occurring only once. A word on this clone: The antigen is not known.

V lost 2 bases and J lost 4; bases outside the gene matches: 8. Germline values: CDR1 MNHEY, CDR2 SVGAGI. The CDR3 is made up of 15 amino acids. Study-level results: Through in vitro validation, three CMV-associated chains were shown to be specific for CMV antigens. The authors listed some 160 TCR beta chains as cytomegalovirus-associated.

This chain connects TRBV6-5 to TRBJ2-7; 7 bases agree with TRBD1. Material for sequencing was PBMCs. The clonotype originates from a woman aged 25 to 45 in good health and CMV-seropositive. The CDR3 sequence is CASSYTGDSVYEQYF. The CDR3 DNA follows: TGTGCCAGCAGTTACACCGGGGACAGCGTATACGAGCAGTACTTC.